This T cell receptor (beta chain) is drawn from a study of T and B cells in COVID-19 patients. This clonotype was observed at least ten times. What it binds is not known. Study results and caveats: Active COVID-19 showed highly clonal TRB repertoires; recovery showed diversity and richness above healthy donors.

Multiplex PCR with BIOMED2 TRB-A/B primer pools amplified TRB rearrangements. TCRdb re-analysed the multiplex PCR reads in MiXCR, keeping a single row per CDR3 protein. Of approximately 11,000 distinct CDR3 sequences in the sample, just under 30% were seen once. Blood genomic DNA input for TRB amplification was roughly 230-550 ng. The CDR3 length is 14 residues. Germline V gene lookup returns CDR1 SQVTM and CDR2 ANQGSEA. With V trimmed by 6 bases and J by 6 bases, 12 bases remained unmatched. Sequencing input: blood. The receptor comes from a human donor who had recovered from COVID-19. The chain couples TRBV29-1 to TRBJ1-2; 8 bases agree with TRBD1. The CDR3 nucleotides are TGCAGCGTAGGTGCTACAGGGGGGCGCGATGGCTACACCTTC. Its protein product is CSVGATGGRDGYTF.